These 4 T cell receptor beta chains were all obtained from the same sample, sequenced in a study of T-cell memory formation after mild COVID-19. From the 5' RACE reads, TCRdb called clonotypes with MiXCR, one entry per CDR3 protein. The sample holds 550,000 to 700,000 distinct CDR3 sequences, around 15% seen once. Specimen: PBMCs or a T cell subset sorted from them (not recorded which). The source is an adult woman who had mild COVID-19 (a few samples of this study predate the infection). Cell type and time point are not known.

This clonotype was detected a few times. The CDR3 sequence: CASSRSGATSYNEQFF. Written as DNA, the CDR3 is TGTGCCAGCAGTCGTAGCGGGGCCACTTCCTACAATGAGCAGTTCTTC. The rearrangement uses TRBV12-3 or TRBV12-4 and TRBJ2-1; TRBD2 matches at 8 bases. The V and J ends lost 5 bases and 1 base, in that order; junction bases with no gene match: 7. The CDR3 spans 16 residues.

This clonotype has a handful of counts. The V call is TRBV24-1, the J call TRBJ2-1; unclear D gene. V was clipped by 2 bases and J by 2 bases, with 12 bases between them. The CDR3 is 16 residues long. From germline, CDR1 is KGHDR and CDR2 SFDVKD. The CDR3 is CATSDSRTYPYNEQFF. In DNA form, the CDR3 reads TGTGCCACCAGTGATTCTAGGACGTATCCCTACAATGAGCAGTTCTTC.

The chain couples TRBV12-3 or TRBV12-4 to TRBJ2-3; the D gene could be TRBD1 or TRBD2 (6 bases each). The V gene lost 5 bases and the J gene lost 1 base, with 25 bases spanning the gap. The CDR3 consists of 19 residues. CDR3 in amino acids: CASSPYGGPPEERTDTQYF. DNA for the CDR3: TGTGCCAGCAGTCCCTACGGGGGCCCGCCCGAGGAGCGCACAGATACGCAGTATTTT.

This clonotype was found once. V and J are TRBV6-6 and TRBJ1-6; the match to TRBD1 covers 7 bases. Trimming took 3 bases from V and 0 from J; bases not matched to a gene: 11. From germline, CDR1 is MNHNY and CDR2 SVGAGI (reference sequence). CDR3 size: 19 residues. CDR3 in DNA: TGTGCCAGCAGTTATTTCCCGGGACAGTGGAGCTCCTATAATTCACCCCTCCACTTT. This sequence encodes CASSYFPGQWSSYNSPLHF.